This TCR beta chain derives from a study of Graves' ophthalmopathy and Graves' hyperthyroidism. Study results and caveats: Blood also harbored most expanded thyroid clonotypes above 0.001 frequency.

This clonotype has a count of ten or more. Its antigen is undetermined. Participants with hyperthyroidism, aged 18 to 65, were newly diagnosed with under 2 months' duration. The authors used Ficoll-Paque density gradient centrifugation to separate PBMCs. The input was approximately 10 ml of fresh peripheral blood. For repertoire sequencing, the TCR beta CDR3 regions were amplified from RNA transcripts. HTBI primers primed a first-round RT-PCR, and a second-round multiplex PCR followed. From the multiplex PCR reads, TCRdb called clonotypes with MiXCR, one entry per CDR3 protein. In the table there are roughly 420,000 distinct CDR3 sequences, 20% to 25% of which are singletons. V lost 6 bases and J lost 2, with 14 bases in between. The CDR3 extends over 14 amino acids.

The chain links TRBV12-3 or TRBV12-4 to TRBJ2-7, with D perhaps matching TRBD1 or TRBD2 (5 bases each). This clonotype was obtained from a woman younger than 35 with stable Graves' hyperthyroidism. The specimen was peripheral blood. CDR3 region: CASSPGTFTYEQYF. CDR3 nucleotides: TGTGCCAGCAGCCCCGGGACCTTCACCTACGAGCAGTACTTC.